By its share, the clone carrying this T cell receptor (beta chain) is medium-sized. Antigen specificity is unknown. The sample originates from a study of a mutant IDH1 vaccine in newly diagnosed glioma. Study-wide background: The initiation of vaccination occurred 4-6 weeks after radiotherapy alone, or with temozolomide cycles.

Sequencing used immunoSEQ multiplex PCR; TCRdb keeps in-frame clones, though not all of them. The sample records 30,000 to 35,000 clones, approximately 90% being singletons. Time point meaning: week 47, end of study. In the vaccine, a single dose held 300 ug of the mutant IDH1 20-mer peptide, along with topical imiquimod. This CDR3 has 15 residues. In germline, CDR1 is MGHRA, CDR2 YSYEKL. V trimming: 0 bases; J trimming: 10 bases; junction bases outside the gene matches: 5. This receptor was obtained from a middle-aged man with glioma. The chain has TRBV4-1 and TRBJ2-1, with 11 bases that match TRBD2. The specimen comprised PBMCs, sampled from a glioma patient whose treatment included an IDH1 peptide vaccine. For the CDR3, the DNA is TGCGCCAGCAGCCAAGAAGGGACTAGCGGCGCCGAGCAGTTCTTC. Protein: CASSQEGTSGAEQFF.